This T cell receptor (beta chain) came from a study of yellow fever vaccine responses in identical twins. Regarding the study as a whole: In identical twins, vaccine T cell responses appeared partly shared and partly individual.

TCRdb called the RT-PCR reads again in MiXCR, with one record for every CDR3 protein. The profile shows about 1,100 distinct CDR3 sequences, roughly 84% of them singletons. This clonotype occurred a few times. Its antigen remains unknown. Germline V gene sequence: CDR1 GTSNPN, CDR2 SVGIG (reference sequence). Trimming took 0 bases from V and 1 from J; bases not matched to a gene: 4. The CDR3 loop spans 15 amino acids. This clonotype was obtained from a female donor who received the yellow fever vaccine. The specimen was T cells from blood (PBMCs), unsorted or a sorted subset (not recorded which), collected before or after yellow fever vaccination (not recorded which). The chain links TRBV30 to TRBJ2-3; TRBD2 aligns across 7 bases. In nucleotides, the CDR3 is TGTGCCTGGAGTGTAATGGGGGGGGGCACAGATACGCAGTATTTT. It translates to CAWSVMGGGTDTQYF.